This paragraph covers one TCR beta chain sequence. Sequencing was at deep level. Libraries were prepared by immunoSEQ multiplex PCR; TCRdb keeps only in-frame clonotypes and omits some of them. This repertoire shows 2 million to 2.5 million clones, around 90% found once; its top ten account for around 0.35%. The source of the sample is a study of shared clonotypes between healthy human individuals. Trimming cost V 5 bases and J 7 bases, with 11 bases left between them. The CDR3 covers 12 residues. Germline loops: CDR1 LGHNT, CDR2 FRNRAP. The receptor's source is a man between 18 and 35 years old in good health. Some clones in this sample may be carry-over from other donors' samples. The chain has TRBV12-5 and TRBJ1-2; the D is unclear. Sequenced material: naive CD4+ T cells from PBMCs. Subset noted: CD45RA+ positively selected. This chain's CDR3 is CASGPPGGGYTF. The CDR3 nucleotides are TGTGCTAGTGGTCCCCCCGGAGGTGGCTACACCTTC.